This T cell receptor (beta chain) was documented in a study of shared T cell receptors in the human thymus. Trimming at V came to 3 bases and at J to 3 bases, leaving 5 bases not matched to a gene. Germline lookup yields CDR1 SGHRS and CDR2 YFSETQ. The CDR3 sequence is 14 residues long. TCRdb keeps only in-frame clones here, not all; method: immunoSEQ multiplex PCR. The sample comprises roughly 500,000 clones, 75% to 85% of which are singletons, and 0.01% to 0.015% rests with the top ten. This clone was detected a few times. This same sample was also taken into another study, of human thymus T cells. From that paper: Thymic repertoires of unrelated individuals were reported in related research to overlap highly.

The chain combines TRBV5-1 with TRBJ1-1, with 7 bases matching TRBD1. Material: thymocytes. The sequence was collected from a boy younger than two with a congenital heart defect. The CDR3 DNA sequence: TGCGCCAGCAGCTCCCGGGACAGCTACACTGAAGCTTTCTTT. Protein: CASSSRDSYTEAFF.